The 28 T cell receptor beta chains in this list originate from one sample, sequenced in a study of T cells in Graves' hyperthyroidism and ophthalmopathy. It was RNA transcripts that yielded the amplified TCR beta CDR3 regions. HTBI primers were employed in a first-round RT-PCR of the TCR CDR3. TCRdb recomputed calls from the multiplex PCR reads with MiXCR, one row per CDR3 protein. The sample has about 610,000 distinct CDR3 sequences, around 15% seen once. The specimen sequenced was blood. The receptors were gathered from a woman aged 40 to 50 with Graves' ophthalmopathy.

This clonotype has a count of ten or more. The V gene is TRBV11-2, the J gene TRBJ2-1; 9 positions match TRBD2. There are 14 residues in the CDR3. V shed 5 bases and J 5 bases; nucleotides not matched to a gene: 4. The germline gives CDR1 SGHAT, CDR2 FQNNGV. CDR3 in amino acids: CASSVSGGNNEQFF. CDR3 coding DNA: TGTGCCAGCAGCGTAAGCGGGGGGAACAATGAGCAGTTCTTC. Combining the CDR3 with reference TRBV11-2 and TRBJ2-1 gives the whole variable domain EAGVAQSPRYKIIEKRQSVAFWCNPISGHATLYWYQQILGQGPKLLIQFQNNGVVDDSQLPKDRFSAERLKGVDSTLKIQPAKLEDSAVYLCASSVSGGNNEQFFGPGTRLTVL.

A few counts support this clonotype. The chain uses TRBV20-1 and TRBJ2-7; 8 bases align to TRBD2. This CDR3 region has 13 residues. Germline V gene lookup returns CDR1 DFQATT and CDR2 SNEGSKA (reference sequence). The J segment lost 3 bases and the V segment lost 6 bases, leaving 7 bases of the junction unmatched. The CDR3 reads CSAKGAGDYEQYF. In DNA, the CDR3 is TGCAGTGCGAAGGGAGCGGGAGACTACGAGCAGTACTTC.

The table lists this clonotype with many counts. The chain uses TRBV11-2 and TRBJ1-2; D gene uncertain. Germline CDR1 SGHAT, CDR2 FQNNGV. V was clipped by 1 base and J by 5 bases, with 5 bases between them. The CDR3 covers 12 residues. CDR3 protein: CASSLADYGYTF. In nucleotides, the CDR3 is TGTGCCAGCAGCTTAGCCGATTATGGCTACACCTTC.

This clonotype was seen a handful of times. The chain couples TRBV27 to TRBJ2-7, with D perhaps assigned TRBD1 or TRBD2 (5 bases each). From germline, CDR1 is MNHEY and CDR2 SMNVEV (reference sequence). V lost 5 bases to trimming and J lost 4 bases, with 12 bases between them. The CDR3 spans 13 residues. The DNA for the CDR3 is TGTGCCAGCAGTCCCTCGGGACCATACGAGCAGTACTTC. Translation gives CASSPSGPYEQYF.

A remark on this clonotype: This may arise from a read error, as a much more abundant clone is one base away. The chain recombines TRBV10-1 with TRBJ2-7; 11 nucleotides match TRBD2. Germline loops: CDR1 WNHNN, CDR2 SYGVQD (reference sequence). This CDR3 contains 13 residues. CDR3 nucleotide sequence: TGCGCCAACAGTAGCGGGAGGGCCAACGAGCAGTACTTC. It translates to CANSSGRANEQYF.

The chain links TRBV6-5 to TRBJ2-3; D remains unclear. With 4 bases removed from V and 0 bases from J, the gap between germline ends came to 11 bases. CDR1 is MNHEY, CDR2 SVGAGI, per germline. The length of the CDR3 is 15 residues. CDR3 sequence reads: CASSSVVGSTDTQYF. The CDR3 DNA is TGTGCCAGCAGTTCTGTTGTAGGAAGCACAGATACGCAGTATTTT.

This clonotype turned up a few times. The chain has TRBV6-2 or TRBV6-3 and TRBJ2-1, with D unclear. The germline V gene has CDR1 MNHEY and CDR2 SVGEGT. Trimming cost V 9 bases and J 10 bases, with 10 bases left between them. The CDR3 loop spans 10 amino acids. DNA for the CDR3: TGTGCCAGGAGAGGCGGCGAGCAGTTCTTC. Protein product: CARRGGEQFF.

J is TRBJ1-4 and V is TRBV6-1; D not certain. The CDR3 sequence is 15 residues long. The germline V and J ends were trimmed by 5 bases and 7 bases, with 17 bases remaining between them. The V gene's germline CDR1 is MNHNS and CDR2 SASEGT. The CDR3 bases are TGTGCCAGCAGTCCGGGTCTGGCGCGTCCTGAAAAACTGTTTTTT. Encoded protein: CASSPGLARPEKLFF.

This clonotype showed up many times. V gene TRBV11-2 combines with J gene TRBJ2-1; D might be TRBD1 (5 bases). This CDR3 is built from 12 residues. Trimming stripped 5 bases from V and 10 bases from J, with 12 bases between. Germline CDR1 reads SGHAT; CDR2 reads FQNNGV. CDR3 in DNA: TGTGCCAGCAGCCCGCAGGGTTTAGAGCAGTTCTTC. Protein product: CASSPQGLEQFF.

This clonotype was detected many times. The chain is built from TRBV5-1 and TRBJ1-1; D unclear. The germline V and J ends were trimmed by 0 bases and 3 bases, with 9 bases remaining between them. The CDR3 is made up of 14 amino acids. Germline V gene data show CDR1 as SGHRS and CDR2 as YFSETQ. Written as DNA, the CDR3 is TGCGCCAGCAGCTTGGAAGGGCGGGACACTGAAGCTTTCTTT. This sequence encodes CASSLEGRDTEAFF.

This clonotype was seen ten or more times. The chain is built from TRBV11-2 and TRBJ2-3, with TRBD1 matching 11 bases. The V and J ends lost 4 bases and 6 bases, in that order; junction bases with no gene match: 6. CDR3 length: 15 residues. The germline V gene has CDR1 SGHAT and CDR2 FQNNGV. The CDR3 protein is CASSSGTGGYDTQYF. The DNA of the CDR3 is TGTGCCAGCAGCTCCGGGACAGGGGGTTACGATACGCAGTATTTT.

The rearrangement uses TRBV28 and TRBJ1-5; D remains unclear. The CDR3 loop spans 14 amino acids. CDR1 and CDR2 from the germline V gene are MDHEN and SYDVKM. V shed 2 bases and J shed 9 bases, with 14 bases lying between them. CDR3 DNA: TGTGCCAGCAGTTTAGATCACACGCTGAGGCCCCAGCATTTT. Its protein is CASSLDHTLRPQHF.

A few counts support this clonotype. The chain combines TRBV7-3 with TRBJ2-2; D perhaps matches TRBD2 (5 bases). V was pared by 8 bases and J by 1 base, with 8 bases between. CDR1 is SGHTA, CDR2 FQGTGA, per germline. The CDR3 is 13 amino acids. Here the CDR3 reads CASGGQNTGELFF. The CDR3 DNA reads TGTGCCAGCGGAGGTCAGAACACCGGGGAGCTGTTTTTT.

This clonotype appeared a few times. The rearrangement joins TRBV3-1 to TRBJ1-5, with D possibly matching TRBD1 (5 bases). V was shortened by 4 bases and J by 4 bases, with 11 bases between the two germline ends. The V gene's germline CDR1 is LGHDT and CDR2 YNNKEL (reference sequence). The CDR3 is 14 amino acids. CDR3 sequence reads: CASSLGRINQPQHF. The CDR3 bases are TGTGCCAGCAGCCTGGGACGGATTAATCAGCCCCAGCATTTT. Drawing the rest from reference TRBV3-1 and TRBJ1-5, the complete variable domain is DTAVSQTPKYLVTQMGNDKSIKCEQNLGHDTMYWYKQDSKKFLKIMFSYNNKELIINETVPNRFSPKSPDKAHLNLHINSLELGDSAVYFCASSLGRINQPQHFGDGTRLSIL.

The sample holds a few counts of this clonotype. The chain uses TRBV5-1 and TRBJ2-6; D is unclear. The germline gives CDR1 SGHRS, CDR2 YFSETQ. Trimming took off 6 bases at V and 0 bases at J, with 7 bases between the two ends. This CDR3 comprises 14 residues. CDR3 protein: CASNRFSGANVLTF. The CDR3 DNA reads TGCGCCAGCAATAGGTTCTCTGGGGCCAACGTCCTGACTTTC.

This clonotype has a handful of counts. This rearrangement joins TRBV20-1 to TRBJ2-4, with TRBD2 matching over 7 bases. V lost 1 base and J lost 9; bases outside the gene matches: 9. This CDR3 has 14 amino acids. Germline CDR1 and CDR2: DFQATT and SNEGSKA (reference sequence). CDR3 loop: CSARARQSGGIQYF. The CDR3 DNA follows: TGCAGTGCTAGAGCGAGGCAGTCGGGGGGCATTCAGTACTTC.

This clonotype was found a few times. The J gene is TRBJ2-1, the V gene TRBV3-1; no definite D call. Trimming took off 3 bases at V and 8 bases at J, with 11 bases between the two ends. The CDR3 is 13 amino acids. Germline V gives CDR1 LGHDT, CDR2 YNNKEL (reference sequence). CDR3 nucleotides: TGTGCCAGCAGCCATAGGGTTTCGGATGAGCAGTTCTTC. It translates to CASSHRVSDEQFF.

This clonotype was detected ten times or more. This chain uses TRBV5-1 with TRBJ2-7; 7 positions match TRBD1. V trimming: 3 bases; J trimming: 4 bases; junction bases outside the gene matches: 1. The CDR3 totals 12 residues. Germline V gives CDR1 SGHRS, CDR2 YFSETQ. The CDR3 spells CASSSGQYEQYF. The CDR3 bases are TGCGCCAGCAGCTCGGGACAGTACGAGCAGTACTTC.

In this sample, this clonotype turned up many times. The chain is built from TRBV27 and TRBJ2-7; the D gene is possibly TRBD1 (6 bases). Germline V gives CDR1 MNHEY, CDR2 SMNVEV (reference sequence). The V gene lost 5 bases and the J gene lost 5 bases, with 16 bases spanning the gap. The CDR3 contains 14 residues. The CDR3 here is CASSPRAGGHEQYF. CDR3 sequence (DNA): TGTGCCAGCAGTCCGCGCGCTGGGGGCCACGAGCAGTACTTC.

A few counts support this clonotype. This could be a read error, since a much larger clone is one nucleotide away. The chain carries TRBV12-3 or TRBV12-4 and TRBJ1-6, with a tentative D call TRBD1 (5 bases). The CDR3 has 16 amino acids. The chain's CDR3 is CTSIPAGGFGTSPLHF. The CDR3 nucleotides read TGTACCAGCATTCCTGCGGGGGGTTTTGGAACTTCACCCCTCCACTTT.

This clonotype was seen only a few times. This chain joins TRBV30 and TRBJ2-2, with D perhaps TRBD1 (6 bases). Germline V lookup: CDR1 GTSNPN, CDR2 SVGIG (reference sequence). Trimming removed 1 base from V and 5 bases from J, with 14 bases in between. The CDR3 runs to 15 residues. The CDR3 nucleotides are TGTGCCTGGAGTGACCAGGGGATACGGACCGGGGAGCTGTTTTTT. This encodes CAWSDQGIRTGELFF. Supplemented by reference TRBV30 and TRBJ2-2, the full variable domain reads SQTIHQWPATLVQPVGSPLSLECTVEGTSNPNLYWYRQAAGRGLQLLFYSVGIGQISSEVPQNLSASRPQDRQFILSSKKLLLSDSGFYLCAWSDQGIRTGELFFGEGSRLTVL.

In its sample, this clonotype was seen a few times. The rearrangement links TRBV19 to TRBJ1-5, with D possibly TRBD1 on 6 matching bases. The CDR3 covers 15 residues. Germline V gives CDR1 LNHDA, CDR2 SQIVND (reference sequence). Trimming left V 0 bases short and J 4 bases short, with 10 bases between. As DNA, the CDR3 is TGTGCCAGTAGTATAGATACAGGGTTTAATCAGCCCCAGCATTTT. It yields the protein CASSIDTGFNQPQHF.

With regard to this clonotype: It may be a read error: a sequence one base away is much more abundant. V usage is TRBV28 and J usage is TRBJ1-1; TRBD1 agrees at 7 bases. The CDR3 covers 13 residues. The trim removed 2 bases at V and 6 bases at J, leaving 3 bases unmatched. The germline CDR1 and CDR2 sequences are MDHEN and SYDVKM. CDR3 DNA: TGTGCCAGCAGTTTACTACAGGGGTCTGAAGCTTTCTTT. It translates to CASSLLQGSEAFF.

This clonotype came up many times. The CDR3 here is CASSRTGPNEKLFF. CDR3 DNA sequence: TGTGCCAGCAGTCGGACAGGGCCTAATGAAAAACTGTTTTTT. The chain combines TRBV6-1 with TRBJ1-4, with 8 bases lining up with TRBD1. The ends lost 5 bases at V and 3 bases at J; junction bases unmatched: 2. Per the germline V gene, CDR1 is MNHNS and CDR2 is SASEGT. This CDR3 is built from 14 residues.

This clonotype has ten or more counts. V and J are TRBV7-2 and TRBJ1-5; no firm D call. Germline CDR1 is SGHTA and CDR2 is FQGNSA. The CDR3 spans 16 residues. Trimming removed 5 bases from V and 2 bases from J, with 16 bases in between. CDR3 sequence: CASSRGDLKRNQPQHF. The CDR3 DNA reads TGTGCCAGCAGCCGGGGAGACCTTAAGCGCAATCAGCCCCAGCATTTT.

The chain combines TRBV27 with TRBJ2-7, with a weak D call TRBD2 (5 bases). The CDR3 contains 14 residues. Germline values: CDR1 MNHEY, CDR2 SMNVEV (reference sequence). The CDR3 DNA sequence: TGTGCGACCCAATTCGGGGTGGGAGCTTACGAGCAGTACTTC. Translating gives CATQFGVGAYEQYF.

This clonotype was detected only a few times. J is TRBJ2-1 and V is TRBV2; 9 bases match TRBD1. Germline trimming cut 6 bases from V and 15 bases from J; bases unmatched to any gene: 9. Germline CDR1 SNHLY, CDR2 FYNNEI. This CDR3 comprises 12 residues. Here the CDR3 reads CASSSTRDRAFF. The CDR3 DNA reads as TGTGCCAGCAGCTCGACCCGGGACAGGGCGTTCTTC.

CDR3 loop: CATSDPRTTNQPQHF. Here the CDR3 DNA reads TGTGCCACCAGTGACCCTCGGACAACAAATCAGCCCCAGCATTTT. The chain employs TRBV24-1 and TRBJ1-5, with TRBD1 as a possible D gene (5 bases). V lost 4 bases and J lost 4, with 13 bases in between. This CDR3 is 15 amino acids long. CDR1 and CDR2 (germline): KGHDR, SFDVKD.